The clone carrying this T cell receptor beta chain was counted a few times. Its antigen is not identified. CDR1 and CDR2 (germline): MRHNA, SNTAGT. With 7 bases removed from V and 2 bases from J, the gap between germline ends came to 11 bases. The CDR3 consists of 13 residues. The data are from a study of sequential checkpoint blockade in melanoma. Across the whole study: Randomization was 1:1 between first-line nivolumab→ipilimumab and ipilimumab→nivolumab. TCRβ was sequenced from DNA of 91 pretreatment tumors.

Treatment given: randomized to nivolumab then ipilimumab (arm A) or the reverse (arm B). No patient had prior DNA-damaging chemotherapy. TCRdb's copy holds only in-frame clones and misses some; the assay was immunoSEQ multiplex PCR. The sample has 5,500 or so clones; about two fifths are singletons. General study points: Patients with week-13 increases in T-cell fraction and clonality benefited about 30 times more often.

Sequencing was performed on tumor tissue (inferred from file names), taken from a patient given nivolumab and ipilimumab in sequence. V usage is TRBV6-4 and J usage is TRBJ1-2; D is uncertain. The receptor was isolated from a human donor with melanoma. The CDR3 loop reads CASTETWNYGYTF. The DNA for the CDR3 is TGTGCCAGCACTGAAACTTGGAACTATGGCTACACCTTC.